Presented here are 4 T cell receptor beta chains from one specimen sequenced in a study of T cells in Graves' hyperthyroidism and ophthalmopathy. Amplified TCR beta CDR3 regions derived from RNA transcripts. Primed by the HTBI set, a first-round RT-PCR was run on the TCR CDR3. Using its own MiXCR run on the multiplex PCR reads, TCRdb lists one record per CDR3 protein. The table has approximately 360,000 distinct CDR3 sequences, approximately 25% seen once. Sequenced input: blood. The receptor set was obtained from a man aged 50 to 60 with Graves' hyperthyroidism.

On this clonotype itself: Since a much larger clone is just one base distant, this may be a read error. The genes are TRBV28 and TRBJ2-7, with D possibly being TRBD1 or TRBD2 (6 bases each). Per the germline V gene, CDR1 is MDHEN and CDR2 is SYDVKM. This CDR3 is built from 15 residues. The CDR3 loop is CASRLGGTYSYEQYF. The CDR3 DNA reads TGTGCCAGCCGTTTAGGGGGGACTTACTCCTACGAGCAGTACTTC.

This chain connects TRBV4-1 to TRBJ1-2, with D unresolved. This CDR3 has 16 residues. Germline-derived CDR1 and CDR2 are MGHRA and YSYEKL. The V end lost 0 bases, the J end lost 2 bases, and 13 bases lay between the germline ends. The CDR3 DNA follows: TGCGCCAGCAGCCAAGATCTGTGGAGCTCAAACTATGGCTACACCTTC. Its protein is CASSQDLWSSNYGYTF.

This clonotype has only a few counts. The chain joins TRBV28 to TRBJ1-4; 7 nucleotides agree with TRBD1. Germline V gene data show CDR1 as MDHEN and CDR2 as SYDVKM. This CDR3 has 17 amino acids. The trim removed 2 bases at V and 7 bases at J, leaving 13 bases unmatched. CDR3 protein: CASSLEWDSEGSEKLFF. CDR3 bases: TGTGCCAGCAGTTTAGAGTGGGACAGTGAGGGGAGTGAAAAACTGTTTTTT.

This clonotype was seen a few times. The chain joins TRBV12-3 or TRBV12-4 to TRBJ1-5; 11 positions match TRBD1. The CDR3 is 14 residues long. V lost 6 bases to trimming and J lost 6 bases; unmatched junction nucleotides: 4. The CDR3 DNA reads TGTGCCAGCAGAGGACAGGGGGCCAGTCAGCCCCAGCATTTT. Protein product: CASRGQGASQPQHF.